This note documents a single TCR beta chain sequence. The DNA is omitted, as the CDR3 cannot be located on it reliably, and the CDR3 follows TCRdb's listing. The sample originates from a study of cytomegalovirus exposure and HLA in healthy donors. Repertoires were generated with immunoSEQ multiplex PCR, while TCRdb's copy carries only in-frame clones and drops some. The sample contains about 240,000 clones, around 86% of which appear only once. Per germline, CDR1 MNHEY and CDR2 SVGAGI. The CDR3 is 16 residues long, counting both termini. From the approximately 120-subject validation cohort, which was separate from the approximately 670-subject first cohort, the donors were drawn.

The sequencing input was PBMCs. V usage is TRBV6-5 and J usage is TRBJ1-1; the DNA was not compared with TRBD1, the D call given in the table. This TCR was recovered from a woman aged 30 to 39 in good health and CMV-seropositive. The chain's CDR3 is CASSSSTGVMNTEAFF.